This TCR beta chain was profiled in a study of PD-L1 blockade in urothelial cancer. In the study overall: Patients took up atezolizumab around 2014 at 1,200 mg intravenously every 3 weeks. Bladder-origin urothelial cancer in males described about 90% of the 29 patients. Blood-derived samples held a median around 140,000 T cells.

This clone was found once. TCRdb keeps only in-frame clones here, not all; method: immunoSEQ multiplex PCR. There are over 45,000 clones in the sample; around 83% occur only once, and roughly 22% lies in the top ten. Specified time point: pretreatment peripheral blood. V lost 3 bases and J 4 bases, leaving 13 bases between the germline ends. CDR3 length equals 14 residues. In germline, CDR1 is SGDLS, CDR2 YYNGEE. The chain links TRBV9 to TRBJ1-1, with D maybe TRBD1 (5 bases). This TCR derives from a man between 60 and 75 years old with urothelial cancer. Here the sequenced sample was PBMCs, taken around atezolizumab (anti-PD-L1) treatment. CDR3 amino acids: CASSAGLRGTEAFF. Here the CDR3 DNA reads TGTGCCAGCAGCGCGGGACTTCGGGGCACTGAAGCTTTCTTT.